The 2 T cell receptor beta chains below were found in one sample sequenced in a study of T cell repertoires in cytomegalovirus infection. TCRdb re-called the reads through MiXCR, storing one row per CDR3 protein. The sample records some 220,000 distinct CDR3 sequences, about 40% being singletons. Their cognate antigens are unknown. This sample comprised CD8+ T cells from cultured PBMCs, obtained from culture after CMV antigen stimulation. The receptors here all came from a human donor in good health (CMV status not recorded). Some clones in this sample may be carry-over from other donors' samples.

The genes are TRBV4-2 and TRBJ2-7; 10 bases match TRBD2. CDR1 and CDR2 (germline): LGHNA, YNFKEQ. This CDR3 has 16 residues. V shed 2 bases, J shed 7 bases, and the junction held 11 bases outside the gene matches. The CDR3 DNA is TGTGCCAGCAGCCAATCAGCGGGAGGGACTTTCTTTGAGCAGTACTTC. As protein: CASSQSAGGTFFEQYF.

This CDR3 reads CASSFGPIDREGGTGELFF. For the CDR3, the DNA is TGTGCCAGCAGTTTTGGACCCATCGACAGGGAAGGGGGCACCGGGGAGCTGTTTTTT. This chain uses TRBV28 with TRBJ2-2; 7 nucleotides match TRBD1. V shed 3 bases, J shed 4 bases, and the junction held 17 bases outside the gene matches. The CDR3 covers 19 residues. Germline V CDR1 and CDR2: MDHEN, SYDVKM.